The rows below give T cell receptor beta chains drawn from one sample of a study of T cell repertoires in cytomegalovirus infection. Each CDR3 protein gets one entry after TCRdb re-called the reads with MiXCR. The table records roughly 100,000 distinct CDR3 sequences, roughly two fifths of them present only once. The antigens these receptors bind are not known. The material was CD8+ T cells from cultured PBMCs, obtained from culture after CMV antigen stimulation. Every receptor here comes from a human donor in good health (CMV status not recorded). Some clones in this sample may be carry-over from other donors' samples. CDR3s include the opening cysteine and the closing phenylalanine or tryptophan. The D gene is left open where the match is weak. Only some rows state a clone size, as once, few, many or a class for expanded clones.

DNA,CDR3,J,D,size,V
TGTGCCAGCAGCCCTTCTATACTGACAGGGGTCTATGGCTACACCTTC,CASSPSILTGVYGYTF,TRBJ1-2,TRBD1,-,TRBV4-2
TGTGCCGGGACCGTGGGGACGGCCTTCACAGATACGCAGTATTTT,CAGTVGTAFTDTQYF,TRBJ2-3,-,-,TRBV7-8
TGCAGTGCCCACATGGGCAGTAACAATCAGCCCCAGCATTTT,CSAHMGSNNQPQHF,TRBJ1-5,-,-,TRBV20-1
TGTGCCAGCAGTTTAGGTAATTCGCAGTATTTT,CASSLGNSQYF,TRBJ2-3,-,-,TRBV27
TGTGCCAGCAGCCCCTTTCCAGGGGATTCTGGCTACACCTTC,CASSPFPGDSGYTF,TRBJ1-2,-,-,TRBV7-6
TGTGCCAGTAGTATACAGGACAGTCCCTACAATGAGCAGTTCTTC,CASSIQDSPYNEQFF,TRBJ2-1,-,once,TRBV19
TGTGCCAGCAGCTACTTGACGGGCACAGATACGCAGTATTTT,CASSYLTGTDTQYF,TRBJ2-3,-,-,TRBV7-6
TGTGCCAGCAGTCCGGGGACAGGGGAAAAACTGTTTTTT,CASSPGTGEKLFF,TRBJ1-4,TRBD1,-,TRBV12-3/TRBV12-4
TGTGCCAGCAGCTTGCTCAGTGGGCGGGGAGCCTACGAGCAGTACTTC,CASSLLSGRGAYEQYF,TRBJ2-7,-,many,TRBV7-8
TGTGCCAGCAGTTACGGGGGGCTTAAGCAGTTCTTC,CASSYGGLKQFF,TRBJ2-1,-,once,TRBV6-2/TRBV6-3
TGTGCCAGCAGCCGATCCGGGGGGGAATGGTCCTACGAGCAGTACTTC,CASSRSGGEWSYEQYF,TRBJ2-7,TRBD2,-,TRBV27
TGTGCCAGCAGCGTAGGTGGGGGGACCTACGAGCAGTACTTC,CASSVGGGTYEQYF,TRBJ2-7,-,-,TRBV9
TGTGCCATCAGTGAGAAGACAGGGAGCTCCTACGAGCAGTACTTC,CAISEKTGSSYEQYF,TRBJ2-7,TRBD1,-,TRBV10-3
TGTGCCAGCAGTTACTCGATTATGAGAGGCGGGACAGATACGCAGTATTTT,CASSYSIMRGGTDTQYF,TRBJ2-3,-,-,TRBV6-5
TGTGCCAGCGGACGACTGAGCAATGAGCAGTTCTTC,CASGRLSNEQFF,TRBJ2-1,-,many,TRBV12-3/TRBV12-4
TGTGCCAGCAGGGACAGGCCGGGAAGTGGCTACACCTTC,CASRDRPGSGYTF,TRBJ1-2,TRBD1,few,TRBV27